What follows are 27 T cell receptor beta chains derived from one specimen sequenced in a study of control samples from healthy donors and cancer patients. Produced via immunoSEQ multiplex PCR; TCRdb's table is partial and in-frame only. The table shows some 170,000 clones, with around 94% occurring only once. The sequenced sample consisted of PBMCs. Receptor source: a man aged 55 to 70 with colorectal cancer.

This clone has a handful of counts. The chain has TRBV6-5 and TRBJ1-1; 8 bases agree with TRBD1. The CDR3 extends over 15 amino acids. Germline CDR1 and CDR2: MNHEY and SVGAGI. V was clipped by 0 bases and J by 1 base; unmatched bases: 1. The CDR3 is CASSYSDRGNTEAFF. The CDR3 DNA reads TGTGCCAGCAGTTACTCCGACAGGGGGAACACTGAAGCTTTCTTT.

This sequence joins TRBV30 and TRBJ1-1, with 8 bases identical to TRBD1. The CDR3 covers 13 residues. The V gene end was trimmed by 2 bases and the J gene end by 5 bases; junction bases not matched to a gene: 4. Germline loops: CDR1 GTSNPN, CDR2 SVGIG (reference sequence). The CDR3 reads CAWSFQGATEAFF. CDR3 nucleotides: TGTGCCTGGAGTTTTCAGGGGGCGACTGAAGCTTTCTTT.

As DNA, the CDR3 is TGTGCCAGCAGTGAAGTAAGTCCGGCGTACGAGCAGTACTTC. Its protein product is CASSEVSPAYEQYF. The V and J genes are TRBV6-1 and TRBJ2-7; D remains unclear. There are 14 residues in the CDR3. Trimming removed 1 base from V and 4 bases from J, with 11 bases in between. Looked up from germline, CDR1 is MNHNS and CDR2 is SASEGT.

This clone was detected only a few times. The chain recombines TRBV7-2 with TRBJ1-2; D is undetermined. CDR3 length equals 14 residues. CDR1 is SGHTA and CDR2 is FQGNSA in the germline V gene. The V gene lost 5 bases and the J gene lost 2 bases, with 12 bases spanning the gap. This chain's CDR3 is CASSLTQENYGYTF. The CDR3 bases are TGTGCCAGCAGCCTTACGCAGGAAAACTATGGCTACACCTTC.

The gene calls are TRBV3-1 (or the pseudogene TRBV3-2) and TRBJ1-5; D not certain. CDR1 is LGHDT, CDR2 YNNKEL, per germline (reference sequence). V lost 0 bases and J 2 bases, leaving 11 bases between the germline ends. CDR3 length: 16 amino acids. As DNA, the CDR3 is TGTGCCAGCAGCCAAGAGTCCGGGAAGGGCAATCAGCCCCAGCATTTT. Residues: CASSQESGKGNQPQHF.

This chain connects TRBV18 to TRBJ1-2; unclear D gene. V gave up 2 bases and J gave up 4 bases, with 14 bases separating them. Germline lookup yields CDR1 KGHSH and CDR2 LQKENI. This CDR3 has 15 residues. The CDR3 bases are TGTGCCAGCTCACCATCGTCGTTCCAGTCCTATGGCTACACCTTC. It codes for CASSPSSFQSYGYTF.

The chain uses TRBV9 and TRBJ1-1, with D maybe TRBD1 (5 bases). Germline V gene sequence: CDR1 SGDLS, CDR2 YYNGEE. The CDR3 runs to 14 residues. V gave up 0 bases and J gave up 7 bases, with 13 bases separating them. CDR3 nucleotides: TGTGCCAGCAGCGTAGGTTTAAGTGGGGGTGAAGCTTTCTTT. Translated, it gives CASSVGLSGGEAFF.

The J gene is TRBJ2-1, the V gene TRBV6-2 or TRBV6-3; D not certain. The CDR3 extends over 14 amino acids. Per germline, CDR1 MNHEY and CDR2 SVGEGT. With 2 bases removed from V and 4 bases from J, the gap between germline ends came to 9 bases. The CDR3 DNA follows: TGTGCCAGCAGTTACCCCCTCCAATACAATGAGCAGTTCTTC. Translating it yields CASSYPLQYNEQFF.

The V and J genes are TRBV9 and TRBJ1-3; D unclear. From germline, CDR1 is SGDLS and CDR2 YYNGEE. The CDR3 is made up of 13 amino acids. V was clipped by 2 bases and J by 3 bases, with 6 bases between them. Here the CDR3 reads CASSVSGGNTIYF. DNA of the CDR3: TGTGCCAGCAGCGTTTCGGGTGGAAACACCATATATTTT.

The V gene is TRBV11-2, the J gene TRBJ2-2, with unresolved D. CDR3 size: 14 residues. The germline V gene has CDR1 SGHAT and CDR2 FQNNGV. V lost 3 bases and J lost 1, with 6 bases in between. The CDR3 DNA reads as TGTGCCAGCAGCTTGACGGGGAACACCGGGGAGCTGTTTTTT. Its protein is CASSLTGNTGELFF.

This chain connects TRBV6-2 or TRBV6-3 to TRBJ2-3, with TRBD2 identical over 14 bases. The CDR3 spans 19 residues. V was pared by 2 bases and J by 0 bases, with 7 bases of the junction left unmatched. The germline CDR1 and CDR2 sequences are MNHEY and SVGEGT. CDR3 coding DNA: TGTGCCAGCAGTTACCACCTCCGGACTAGCGGGAGGAGCACAGATACGCAGTATTTT. The encoded protein is CASSYHLRTSGRSTDTQYF.

This clone showed up just once. J is TRBJ2-7 and V is TRBV3-1 (or the pseudogene TRBV3-2); TRBD1 aligns across 10 bases. Germline V CDR1 and CDR2: LGHDT, YNNKEL (reference sequence). J lost 5 bases, V lost 2 bases, and 6 bases had no gene match. The CDR3 consists of 15 residues. CDR3 sequence reads: CASSQMGQGLNEQYF. CDR3 nucleotides: TGTGCCAGCAGCCAAATGGGACAGGGGCTGAACGAGCAGTACTTC.

The rearrangement links TRBV24-1 to TRBJ2-1; the D is unclear. The germline V gene has CDR1 KGHDR and CDR2 SFDVKD. V gave up 4 bases and J gave up 4 bases, with 10 bases separating them. This CDR3 has 14 residues. The CDR3 bases are TGTGCCACCAGTGAGGAGCAGCCATACAATGAGCAGTTCTTC. This sequence encodes CATSEEQPYNEQFF.

The V gene is TRBV30, the J gene TRBJ1-5; D remains unclear. The CDR3 totals 12 residues. Per germline, CDR1 GTSNPN and CDR2 SVGIG (reference sequence). Deletions cut 4 bases from V and 9 bases from J, with 13 bases between. The CDR3 sequence: CAWKGSAGPQHF. The CDR3 DNA reads TGTGCCTGGAAGGGTTCGGCGGGGCCCCAGCATTTT. Based on the CDR3 plus reference TRBV30 and TRBJ1-5, the full variable domain is SQTIHQWPATLVQPVGSPLSLECTVEGTSNPNLYWYRQAAGRGLQLLFYSVGIGQISSEVPQNLSASRPQDRQFILSSKKLLLSDSGFYLCAWKGSAGPQHFGDGTRLSIL.

V usage is TRBV6-2 or TRBV6-3 and J usage is TRBJ2-3; no firm D call. Germline V lookup: CDR1 MNHEY, CDR2 SVGEGT. Between the trimmed V and J ends, which lost 2 bases and 1 base, there was a span of 4 bases. The CDR3 spans 13 residues. DNA for the CDR3: TGTGCCAGCAGTTACCAAGGCACAGATACGCAGTATTTT. Amino acid sequence: CASSYQGTDTQYF.

The gene calls are TRBV25-1 and TRBJ1-4; tentative D call: TRBD1 (6 bases). The CDR3 has 14 amino acids. The V end was cut by 5 bases, the J end by 4 bases, with 11 bases between. In germline, CDR1 is MGHDK, CDR2 SYGVNS. This CDR3 is CASSNRVSNEKLFF. In DNA form, the CDR3 reads TGTGCCAGCAGTAACAGGGTCAGTAATGAAAAACTGTTTTTT. The full variable domain, completed using reference TRBV25-1 and TRBJ1-4, is EADIYQTPRYLVIGTGKKITLECSQTMGHDKMYWYQQDPGMELHLIHYSYGVNSTEKGDLSSESTVSRIRTEHFPLTLESARPSHTSQYLCASSNRVSNEKLFFGSGTQLSVL.

V and J are TRBV30 and TRBJ2-7, with TRBD1 matching over 7 bases. Per germline, CDR1 GTSNPN and CDR2 SVGIG (reference sequence). This CDR3 spans 13 amino acids. The V segment lost 1 base and the J segment 6 bases; nucleotides outside the gene matches: 6. The CDR3 DNA follows: TGTGCCTGGAGTGCCACCCACAGGGGCGAGCAGTACTTC. It translates to CAWSATHRGEQYF.

The chain has TRBV2 and TRBJ2-2, with D hard to call. Per the germline V gene, CDR1 is SNHLY and CDR2 is FYNNEI. The CDR3 runs 14 residues. The germline V and J ends were trimmed by 8 bases and 2 bases, with 12 bases remaining between them. The DNA of the CDR3 is TGTGCCAGCCAAGGGTCCTCAAACACCGGGGAGCTGTTTTTT. This sequence encodes CASQGSSNTGELFF.

V and J are TRBV6-5 and TRBJ2-7, with 9 bases lining up with TRBD1. Germline lookup yields CDR1 MNHEY and CDR2 SVGAGI. The CDR3 contains 15 residues. The ends lost 0 bases at V and 0 bases at J; junction bases unmatched: 0. DNA of the CDR3: TGTGCCAGCAGTTACTCGACAGGGGGCTCCTACGAGCAGTACTTC. Translating gives CASSYSTGGSYEQYF.

The V call is TRBV5-5, the J call TRBJ2-7; TRBD2 aligns across 10 bases. CDR3 length: 15 residues. Germline CDR1 SGHKS, CDR2 YYEKEE (reference sequence). Unmatched junction bases numbered 4, after V lost 1 base and J lost 3 bases. The CDR3 nucleotides are TGTGCCAGCAGCTTGTTGCCTAGCGGGGGCTACGAGCAGTACTTC. Translating it yields CASSLLPSGGYEQYF.

The chain couples TRBV11-2 to TRBJ1-1; 12 positions match TRBD1. Germline V lookup: CDR1 SGHAT, CDR2 FQNNGV. The CDR3 has 14 residues. The V and J ends lost 6 bases and 8 bases, in that order; junction bases with no gene match: 7. The CDR3 DNA sequence: TGTGCCAGCAGAGCCGGGACAGGGGGCGGAGAAGCTTTCTTT. Protein product: CASRAGTGGGEAFF.

The chain employs TRBV25-1 and TRBJ1-1; D is uncertain. The CDR3 extends over 14 amino acids. Germline V gene lookup returns CDR1 MGHDK and CDR2 SYGVNS. Trimming cost V 1 base and J 3 bases, with 9 bases left between them. DNA of the CDR3: TGTGCCAGCAGTGAATCGGCGTTCCACACTGAAGCTTTCTTT. Translation gives CASSESAFHTEAFF.

The rearrangement joins TRBV19 to TRBJ2-1; 11 nucleotides match TRBD2. Germline CDR1 and CDR2: LNHDA and SQIVND (reference sequence). J was trimmed by 6 bases and V by 4 bases; bases with no gene match: 8. The CDR3 sequence is 16 residues long. The CDR3 region is CASSTRLAGGLNEQFF. The DNA for the CDR3 is TGTGCCAGTAGTACCCGTCTAGCGGGGGGCCTCAATGAGCAGTTCTTC.

This clone was counted a single time. The rearrangement links TRBV12-3 or TRBV12-4 to TRBJ1-2; D unclear. Trimming stripped 3 bases from V and 8 bases from J, with 10 bases between. CDR3 length: 12 amino acids. CDR3 DNA sequence: TGTGCCAGCAGTTTGTTTGATATCGGCTACACCTTC. It is translated as CASSLFDIGYTF.

This clone was picked up one time. V and J are TRBV5-8 and TRBJ2-7; tentative D call: TRBD1 (6 bases). Looked up from germline, CDR1 is SGHTS and CDR2 is YDEGEE. The CDR3 loop spans 15 amino acids. Deletions cut 7 bases from V and 4 bases from J, with 21 bases between. The CDR3 spells CASGPRGDPFYEQYF. The CDR3 DNA reads as TGTGCCAGCGGCCCCAGGGGCGACCCTTTTTACGAGCAGTACTTC.

V and J are TRBV7-6 and TRBJ1-6; 11 nucleotides agree with TRBD1. The CDR3 consists of 17 residues. Trimming at V came to 1 base and at J to 11 bases, leaving 10 bases not matched to a gene. In germline, CDR1 is SGHVS, CDR2 FNYEAQ. DNA of the CDR3: TGTGCCAGCAGCTTAGGTTCGCGGGACAGGGGGGAGCCACCCCTCCACTTT. Translation: CASSLGSRDRGEPPLHF.

The V call is TRBV3-1 (or the pseudogene TRBV3-2), the J call TRBJ1-2, with a weak D call TRBD1 (5 bases). Germline V CDR1 and CDR2: LGHDT, YNNKEL (reference sequence). The CDR3 totals 13 residues. Trimming shortened V by 6 bases and J by 3 bases, and 11 bases separated the two germline ends. For the CDR3, the DNA is TGTGCCAGCAGTCCGGGGGTGTACTATGGCTACACCTTC. Protein sequence: CASSPGVYYGYTF.